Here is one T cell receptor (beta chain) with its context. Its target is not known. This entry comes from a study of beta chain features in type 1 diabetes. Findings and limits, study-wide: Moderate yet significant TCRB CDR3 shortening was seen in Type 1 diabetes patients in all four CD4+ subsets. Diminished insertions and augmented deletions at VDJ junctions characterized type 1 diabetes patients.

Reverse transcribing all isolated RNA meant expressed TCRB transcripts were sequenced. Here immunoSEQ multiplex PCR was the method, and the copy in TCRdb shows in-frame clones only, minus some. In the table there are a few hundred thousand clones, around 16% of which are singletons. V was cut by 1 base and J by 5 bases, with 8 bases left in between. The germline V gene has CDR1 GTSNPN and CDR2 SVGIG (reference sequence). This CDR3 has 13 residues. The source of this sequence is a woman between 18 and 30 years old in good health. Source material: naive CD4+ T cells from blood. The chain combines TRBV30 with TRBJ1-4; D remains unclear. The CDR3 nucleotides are TGTGCCTGGAGTGGTAGCGGAAATGAAAAACTGTTTTTT. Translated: CAWSGSGNEKLFF.